Sequencing of this TCR beta chain was carried out in a study of blood T cells in healthy people across ages. This clonotype was observed a few times. Next came a second PCR, run for roughly 7 to 12 cycles, which used a sample-barcoded 5' primer along with a J-beta primer mix. MiXCR, applied by TCRdb to the 5' RACE reads, yields one record per CDR3 protein. The table has about 1.8 million distinct CDR3 sequences, approximately 50% seen once. Per-sample PBMC isolation yielded at least 7 million cells. The clonotype originates from a woman aged 35 to 49 in good health. The sequenced sample was blood.

CDR3 region: CASSLGVSGGAADTQYF. The CDR3, as DNA: TGTGCCAGCAGCTTAGGGGTTAGCGGGGGGGCCGCAGATACGCAGTATTTT. The rearrangement links TRBV7-2 to TRBJ2-3, with TRBD2 matching 11 bases. J gave up 4 bases and V 1 base, and 7 bases lay outside the gene matches. Germline V CDR1 and CDR2: SGHTA, FQGNSA. This CDR3 contains 17 residues.